Listed below are T cell receptor beta chains from one sample, sequenced in a study of Tregs in tolerant kidney transplant recipients. Assay: immunoSEQ multiplex PCR; the TCRdb copy retains only in-frame clones and omits some. Among 90,000 or so clones listed, more than 85% were seen once. Sample: CD4+ T cells from blood (PBMCs), taken 12 months after the transplant. These receptors were taken from a human patient who received a combined kidney and bone marrow transplant. The T cells may partly be graft donor cells. Each CDR3 is given with its conserved first and last residue. D genes are given only for firm matches. Clone sizes are given selectively: once, few, many, or a class where the clone is expanded.

D gene	CDR3 length	clone size	V gene	J gene	CDR3 DNA	CDR3 protein
TRBD1	16	-	TRBV5-4	TRBJ2-5	TGTGCCAGCAGCCGGGGACAGGGGACGGGGACGGAGACCCAGTACTTC	CASSRGQGTGTETQYF
-	15	-	TRBV25-1	TRBJ1-6	TGTGCCAGCAGTGCCGGACAGTTACATAATTCACCCCTCCACTTT	CASSAGQLHNSPLHF
-	14	-	TRBV10-3	TRBJ2-5	TGTGCCATCAGTGAAATAGCGGCCCAAGAGACCCAGTACTTC	CAISEIAAQETQYF
TRBD1	15	-	TRBV10-3	TRBJ2-7	TGTGCCATCAGTGTGTATAGGACAGGGGGCCGGGAGCAGTACTTC	CAISVYRTGGREQYF
TRBD1	15	-	TRBV7-9	TRBJ2-1	TGTGCCAGCAGCGTACAGGGGCGCTCCTACAATGAGCAGTTCTTC	CASSVQGRSYNEQFF
TRBD1	16	-	TRBV6-1	TRBJ1-2	TGTGCCAGCAGTGCCGGGACAGGGGGCTCGTACTATGGCTACACCTTC	CASSAGTGGSYYGYTF
TRBD1	14	-	TRBV10-3	TRBJ1-6	TGTGCCATCAGATTAGGGACAGGGAATTCACCCCTCCACTTT	CAIRLGTGNSPLHF
-	13	once	TRBV10-3	TRBJ2-3	TGTGCCATCTTGGACTCACGCACAGATACGCAGTATTTT	CAILDSRTDTQYF
TRBD2	18	-	TRBV4-2	TRBJ2-5	TGTGCCAGCAGCCAAGGGTCACTAGCGGGGGGGCGGCAAGAGACCCAGTACTTC	CASSQGSLAGGRQETQYF
TRBD2	16	-	TRBV7-2	TRBJ2-7	TGTGCCAGCAGCATGGATAGCGGGGGGCCTACCTACGAGCAGTACTTC	CASSMDSGGPTYEQYF
TRBD2	19	-	TRBV4-2	TRBJ2-3	TGTGCCAGCAGCCAAGCGGTCACGGGGAGGAGCGGGGGCACAGATACGCAGTATTTT	CASSQAVTGRSGGTDTQYF
-	18	-	TRBV19	TRBJ1-4	TGTGCCAGTAGTATGAAGTTGGGGAAGTCCAGGGCTAATGAAAAACTGTTTTTT	CASSMKLGKSRANEKLFF
-	12	-	TRBV29-1	TRBJ1-1	TGCAGCGTTGCTACAGGAGGGACTGAAGCTTTCTTT	CSVATGGTEAFF
TRBD2	16	-	TRBV28	TRBJ2-2	TGTGCCAGCATATCGGGGGGGGGCCTACTCATCGGGGAGCTGTTTTTT	CASISGGGLLIGELFF
-	14	-	TRBV6-5	TRBJ2-5	TGTGCCAGCAGTTACGGCCTCCACGAAGAGACCCAGTACTTC	CASSYGLHEETQYF
-	16	-	TRBV4-2	TRBJ2-3	TGTGCCAGCAGCCCCGCCAGGGGAATGTTCACAGATACGCAGTATTTT	CASSPARGMFTDTQYF
-	13	-	TRBV28	TRBJ1-2	TGTGCCAGCAGTCAGGACAGTTTCTATGGCTACACCTTC	CASSQDSFYGYTF
TRBD1	14	-	TRBV4-2	TRBJ1-5	TGTGCCAGCAGCCGAGAGACAGGGACTCAGCCCCAGCATTTT	CASSRETGTQPQHF
TRBD1	16	-	TRBV19	TRBJ1-2	TGTGCCAGTAGTTACCCGACCAGGGGGCCGAACTATGGCTACACCTTC	CASSYPTRGPNYGYTF
TRBD2	14	-	TRBV5-5	TRBJ2-1	TGTGCCAGCACCAGACTAGCGGAAAACAATGAGCAGTTCTTC	CASTRLAENNEQFF
-	14	-	TRBV10-3	TRBJ2-7	TGTGCCATCCGCCATTCGAGCGGCACCTACGAGCAGTACTTC	CAIRHSSGTYEQYF
TRBD1	15	-	TRBV19	TRBJ2-7	TGTGCCAGTAAGACCGGGACAGGGTTTTCCTACGAGCAGTACTTC	CASKTGTGFSYEQYF
TRBD1	15	-	TRBV7-8	TRBJ2-7	TGTGCCAGCAGCCTGAGGGGGCGAGTTTCCTACGAGCAGTACTTC	CASSLRGRVSYEQYF
TRBD2	14	once	TRBV11-3	TRBJ2-3	TGTGCCAGCAGCTCCCTCCGGGGGGAGGGTACGCAGTATTTT	CASSSLRGEGTQYF
TRBD1	18	-	TRBV28	TRBJ1-2	TGTGCCAGCAGTAACCGGGACAGGGTTCGATCGTGGCTCTATGGCTACACCTTC	CASSNRDRVRSWLYGYTF
-	13	-	TRBV15	TRBJ1-5	TGTGCCACCTGTACCTATAGCAATCAGCCCCAGCATTTT	CATCTYSNQPQHF
TRBD1	16	-	TRBV5-4	TRBJ2-5	TGTGCCAGCAGCTTGGGGTCCTCGACAGGGCCAGAGACCCAGTACTTC	CASSLGSSTGPETQYF
-	11	-	TRBV20-1	TRBJ2-7	TGCAGTCAGGGATTCTCCTACGAGCAGTACTTC	CSQGFSYEQYF
-	12	few	TRBV5-4	TRBJ1-4	TGTGCCAGCAGCGCGTCGGATGAAAAACTGTTTTTT	CASSASDEKLFF
-	15	-	TRBV5-6	TRBJ2-7	TGTGCCAGCAGCCCCGTCGGTGGCGGCTACTACGAGCAGTACTTC	CASSPVGGGYYEQYF
-	16	-	TRBV4-1	TRBJ2-7	TGCGCCAGCAGCCAAGGGTTACTACAGCGGAGCCACGAGCAGTACTTC	CASSQGLLQRSHEQYF
-	16	-	TRBV7-3	TRBJ2-2	TGTGCCAGCAGCTTAATCTTCCCCGGGGTGTCCGGGGAGCTGTTTTTT	CASSLIFPGVSGELFF
-	15	-	TRBV6-1	TRBJ1-2	TGTGCCAGCAGGAAAGGCTCGGGGTTAGAGGATGGCTACACCTTC	CASRKGSGLEDGYTF
-	12	-	TRBV11-3	TRBJ2-2	TGTGCCAGCAGCACGACAGGTCGGGAGCTGTTTTTT	CASSTTGRELFF
-	14	-	TRBV30	TRBJ1-4	TGTGCCTGGAGTGGTAGGGGGTGGGTTGAAAAACTGTTTTTT	CAWSGRGWVEKLFF
-	14	few	TRBV30	TRBJ1-6	TGTGCCTGGAGTGTATGGGGGGGCAGTTCCCCCCTCCACTTT	CAWSVWGGSSPLHF
-	14	-	TRBV27	TRBJ1-6	TGTGCCAGCAGCGGCAGGGTAATGGCGGGGCCCCTCCACTTT	CASSGRVMAGPLHF
-	14	-	TRBV6-1	TRBJ1-5	TGTGCCAGCAGTGCGCAGGGTTACAATCAGCCCCAGCATTTT	CASSAQGYNQPQHF
TRBD2	15	-	TRBV28	TRBJ2-1	TGTGCCAGCAGTCGAAGACTAGCGGGGTCGAATGAGCAGTTCTTC	CASSRRLAGSNEQFF
TRBD2	17	-	TRBV30	TRBJ2-2	TGTGCCTGGAGTCCGGGACTAGCGGGCGGGGCCCCCGGGGAGCTGTTTTTT	CAWSPGLAGGAPGELFF
-	14	once	TRBV14	TRBJ2-4	TGTGCCAGCAGCCACCGGACAAAAGGACCCATTCAGTACTTC	CASSHRTKGPIQYF
TRBD2	18	-	TRBV4-1	TRBJ2-7	TGCGCCAGCAGCCAGAGGGACTGGGCGGGAGGGCGGGCTCCCGAGCAGTACTTC	CASSQRDWAGGRAPEQYF
TRBD2	18	-	TRBV10-3	TRBJ2-1	TGTGCCGTATCAGGGCGGGCTAGCGGGCGAACCTCCTACAATGAGCAGTTCTTC	CAVSGRASGRTSYNEQFF
TRBD1	16	once	TRBV5-1	TRBJ1-2	TGCGCCAGCAGCTTGATCACAGGGGGAGGTAACTATGGCTACACCTTC	CASSLITGGGNYGYTF
-	15	-	TRBV30	TRBJ1-1	TGTGCCTGGAGTGAAACGGGGGGGTTGAACACTGAAGCTTTCTTT	CAWSETGGLNTEAFF
TRBD2	20	-	TRBV4-2	TRBJ2-3	TGTGCCAGCAGCCAAGATCTCCCGAGTAGCGGGGGGGCACGGGCGGATACGCAGTATTTT	CASSQDLPSSGGARADTQYF
-	15	-	TRBV28	TRBJ1-2	TGTGCCAGCAGTTTAGGGGGGGCTCCTTGGGGAGGCTACACCTTC	CASSLGGAPWGGYTF
TRBD1	14	once	TRBV29-1	TRBJ1-3	TGCAGCGTTGAAGAGGACAGGGCCCCTAACACCATATATTTT	CSVEEDRAPNTIYF
-	14	-	TRBV29-1	TRBJ2-7	TGCAGCGTTGAAGAGCAGGCGATCTCCTACGAGCAGTACTTC	CSVEEQAISYEQYF